These 27 T cell receptor beta chains were sequenced from one sample in a study of blood T cell repertoires in COVID-19 (dated by TCRdb to 2018 to 2021). The library was obtained by the immunoSEQ multiplex PCR assay. TCRdb obtained this table from immuneACCESS and retained in-frame rearrangements with V and J assigned. These tables miss some clones; where compared with another copy, unresolved V genes account for less than half of the shortfall, and the remainder is unexplained. Across this sample there are about 220,000 clones, with 70% to 85% seen only once. The ten largest clones capture more than 9% of the sample. Sequenced input: peripheral blood. Receptor source: a man between 50 and 59 years old with active or convalescent COVID-19.

The rearrangement uses TRBV28 and TRBJ2-2; TRBD2 might be the D (6 bases). The CDR3 covers 14 residues. Germline V CDR1 and CDR2: MDHEN, SYDVKM. V was pared by 3 bases and J by 5 bases, with 10 bases between. In nucleotides, the CDR3 is TGTGCCAGCAGTTTCGGGGCGGGGACCGGGGAGCTGTTTTTT. It is translated as CASSFGAGTGELFF.

The rearrangement uses TRBV7-6 and TRBJ2-1; 8 positions match TRBD1. The trim removed 5 bases at V and 5 bases at J, leaving 2 bases unmatched. Germline lookup yields CDR1 SGHVS and CDR2 FNYEAQ. This CDR3 has 13 residues. CDR3 bases: TGTGCCAGCAGCGCGGACAGGGACAATGAGCAGTTCTTC. Protein: CASSADRDNEQFF. The entire variable domain, with the rest obtained from reference TRBV7-6 and TRBJ2-1, is as follows: GAGVSQSPRYKVTKRGQDVALRCDPISGHVSLYWYRQALGQGPEFLTYFNYEAQQDKSGLPNDRFSAERPEGSISTLTIQRTEQRDSAMYRCASSADRDNEQFFGPGTRLTVL.

The sample holds many counts of this clone. The V and J genes are TRBV1 and TRBJ1-5; TRBD1 was called by the table and not checked on the DNA. TRBV1 is a documented pseudogene. The CDR3 covers 14 residues. The CDR3 spells CTSSHQGSNQPQHF. As DNA, the CDR3 is TGCACCAGCAGCCATCAGGGAAGCAATCAGCCCCAGCATTTT.

The rearrangement links TRBV9 to TRBJ2-1, with TRBD2 identical over 15 bases. Germline loops: CDR1 SGDLS, CDR2 YYNGEE. The CDR3 contains 18 residues. V lost 3 bases and J lost 3; bases outside the gene matches: 7. CDR3 sequence: CASSGGTSGGPFYNEQFF. The CDR3 DNA follows: TGTGCCAGCAGCGGCGGGACTAGCGGGGGGCCCTTCTACAATGAGCAGTTCTTC.

The chain employs TRBV7-3 and TRBJ2-5, with unresolved D. V lost 4 bases and J lost 4, with 22 bases in between. The CDR3 totals 17 residues. The V gene's germline CDR1 is SGHTA and CDR2 FQGTGA. CDR3 coding DNA: TGTGCCAGCAGCTCCCTGACCCCTCGCGGCCTGGGAGAGACCCAGTACTTC. Its protein product is CASSSLTPRGLGETQYF.

The chain links TRBV21-1 to TRBJ1-5; the tabulated D call, TRBD1, remains unverified against the DNA. TRBV21-1 is deemed a pseudogene. CDR3 length: 15 residues. The CDR3 DNA follows: TGTGCCAGCAGCCCCGAATGGACAGGGAATCAGCCCCAGCATTTT. Translation: CASSPEWTGNQPQHF.

This clone turned up a few times. The rearrangement links TRBV6-5 to TRBJ1-5; possibly TRBD1 for D (6 bases). Trimming stripped 8 bases from V and 1 base from J, with 15 bases between. CDR1 and CDR2 from the germline V gene are MNHEY and SVGAGI. The CDR3 spans 15 residues. CDR3 nucleotides: TGTGCCAGCCTCGAAACAGGGTGGAGCAATCAGCCCCAGCATTTT. This translates into CASLETGWSNQPQHF.

The rearrangement joins TRBV12-3 or TRBV12-4 to TRBJ1-1, with TRBD1 matching over 7 bases. CDR3 length: 13 amino acids. V trimming: 6 bases; J trimming: 3 bases; junction bases outside the gene matches: 4. DNA for the CDR3: TGTGCCAGCAGCCAGGACAGGTACACTGAAGCTTTCTTT. Protein product: CASSQDRYTEAFF.

The chain employs TRBV3-1 (or the pseudogene TRBV3-2) and TRBJ1-5, with a weak D call TRBD1 (5 bases). Germline loops: CDR1 LGHDT, CDR2 YNNKEL (reference sequence). The CDR3 sequence is 17 residues long. The V end lost 0 bases, the J end lost 0 bases, and 12 bases lay between the germline ends. In DNA, the CDR3 is TGTGCCAGCAGCCAAGATGCGGGACGGATTAGCAATCAGCCCCAGCATTTT. Encoded protein: CASSQDAGRISNQPQHF.

The chain carries TRBV7-9 and TRBJ2-1; a weak D match, TRBD1 (5 bases). Germline V gene lookup returns CDR1 SEHNR and CDR2 FQNEAQ (reference sequence). The CDR3 totals 16 residues. V was trimmed by 5 bases and J by 0 bases, leaving 14 bases between them. DNA for the CDR3: TGTGCCAGCAGCCCATGGGGCCGTAACTCCTACAATGAGCAGTTCTTC. Translation gives CASSPWGRNSYNEQFF. The entire variable domain, with the rest obtained from reference TRBV7-9 and TRBJ2-1, is as follows: DTGVSQNPRHKITKRGQNVTFRCDPISEHNRLYWYRQTLGQGPEFLTYFQNEAQLEKSRLLSDRFSAERPKGSFSTLEIQRTEQGDSAMYLCASSPWGRNSYNEQFFGPGTRLTVL.

The chain carries TRBV20-1 and TRBJ2-5; D perhaps matches TRBD1 (6 bases). Trimming cost V 3 bases and J 0 bases, with 14 bases left between them. This CDR3 has 15 residues. Germline CDR1 is DFQATT and CDR2 is SNEGSKA (reference sequence). As DNA, the CDR3 is TGCAGTGCTAGTCCGGTAGGACAGTACCAAGAGACCCAGTACTTC. Translating gives CSASPVGQYQETQYF.

The chain links TRBV5-4 to TRBJ2-7; 10 bases fit TRBD2. The germline CDR1 and CDR2 sequences are SGHNT and YYREEE (reference sequence). V lost 3 bases, J lost 5 bases, and 11 bases stayed unmatched. CDR3 size: 16 residues. CDR3 sequence (DNA): TGTGCCAGCAGCTCTTCCAAGCGGGGGGGCCTCGACGAGCAGTACGTC. Its translation: CASSSSKRGGLDEQYV.

The chain has TRBV2 and TRBJ1-2; no firm D call. Germline V gives CDR1 SNHLY, CDR2 FYNNEI. The CDR3 runs 15 residues. V dropped 7 bases and J dropped 0 bases, with 15 bases sitting between them. This CDR3 reads CASTSLGRTNYGYTF. As DNA, the CDR3 is TGTGCCAGCACGTCGTTGGGCAGGACTAACTATGGCTACACCTTC.

The rearrangement joins TRBV18 to TRBJ1-1; D possibly corresponds to TRBD1 (5 bases). V lost 2 bases and J 7 bases, leaving 8 bases between the germline ends. Germline values: CDR1 KGHSH, CDR2 LQKENI. This CDR3 has 12 amino acids. In DNA form, the CDR3 reads TGTGCCAGCTCACCAGGGGGGGGTGAAGCTTTCTTT. Protein product: CASSPGGGEAFF.

The rearrangement uses TRBV5-5 and TRBJ2-7, with D possibly TRBD2 on 6 matching bases. The CDR3 consists of 16 residues. V gave up 0 bases and J gave up 4 bases, with 17 bases separating them. CDR1 and CDR2 from the germline V gene are SGHKS and YYEKEE (reference sequence). CDR3 sequence reads: CASSLATGLLLYEQYF. CDR3 in DNA: TGTGCCAGCAGCTTGGCGACGGGACTTTTGTTATACGAGCAGTACTTC.

The V call is TRBV9, the J call TRBJ1-5; no firm D call. This CDR3 has 13 amino acids. Trimming pared 0 bases from V and 6 bases from J, leaving 7 bases between. CDR1 is SGDLS, CDR2 YYNGEE, per germline. CDR3 nucleotides: TGTGCCAGCAGCGTAGGTGAGGCTCAGCCCCAGCATTTT. This codes for CASSVGEAQPQHF.

V gene TRBV5-1 combines with J gene TRBJ1-2; no reliable D call. This CDR3 spans 15 amino acids. Germline-derived CDR1 and CDR2 are SGHRS and YFSETQ. Trimming took off 4 bases at V and 3 bases at J, with 16 bases between the two ends. CDR3 protein: CASSLAHPSDYGYTF. The CDR3, as DNA: TGCGCCAGCAGCCTGGCACACCCTAGTGACTATGGCTACACCTTC. Variable domain in full (rest from reference TRBV5-1 and TRBJ1-2): KAGVTQTPRYLIKTRGQQVTLSCSPISGHRSVSWYQQTPGQGLQFLFEYFSETQRNKGNFPGRFSGRQFSNSRSEMNVSTLELGDSALYLCASSLAHPSDYGYTFGSGTRLTVV.

The V call is TRBV2, the J call TRBJ2-1; 9 bases line up with TRBD2. CDR1 is SNHLY, CDR2 FYNNEI, per germline. Trimming at V came to 5 bases and at J to 6 bases, leaving 14 bases not matched to a gene. The CDR3 is 17 amino acids. DNA of the CDR3: TGTGCCAGCAGTCCTTTTATGACTAGCGGCGGCGCCAATGAGCAGTTCTTC. Amino acids: CASSPFMTSGGANEQFF.

CDR3 nucleotide sequence: TGCAGTGCTAGGGAAGGCGGCGAGCAGTACGTC. Its translation is CSAREGGEQYV. The rearrangement joins TRBV20-1 to TRBJ2-7; D gene uncertain. CDR1 and CDR2 from the germline V gene are DFQATT and SNEGSKA (reference sequence). Trimming removed 3 bases at V and 6 bases at J, with 9 bases between. This CDR3 region has 11 residues.

This chain connects TRBV5-1 to TRBJ2-1; D is perhaps TRBD1 (6 bases). The CDR3 loop spans 16 amino acids. In germline, CDR1 is SGHRS, CDR2 YFSETQ. Trimming took off 4 bases at V and 4 bases at J, with 18 bases between the two ends. CDR3 in amino acids: CASSVTGYLSYNEQFF. In nucleotides, the CDR3 is TGCGCCAGCAGCGTCACAGGGTATCTCTCTTACAATGAGCAGTTCTTC. Looking up the rest from reference TRBV5-1 and TRBJ2-1 gives the full variable domain: KAGVTQTPRYLIKTRGQQVTLSCSPISGHRSVSWYQQTPGQGLQFLFEYFSETQRNKGNFPGRFSGRQFSNSRSEMNVSTLELGDSALYLCASSVTGYLSYNEQFFGPGTRLTVL.

The V gene is TRBV7-8, the J gene TRBJ1-2; TRBD1 matches 7 bases. The CDR3 loop spans 15 amino acids. The germline CDR1 and CDR2 sequences are SGHVS and FQNEAQ. J was trimmed by 1 base and V by 3 bases; bases with no gene match: 5. As DNA, the CDR3 is TGTGCCAGCAGCTTGAAGACAGGGTTTAACTATGGCTACACCTTC. Its translation: CASSLKTGFNYGYTF.

The gene calls are TRBV9 and TRBJ2-2; possible D gene TRBD2, 5 bases. This CDR3 is 16 amino acids long. CDR1 and CDR2 from the germline V gene are SGDLS and YYNGEE. V was shortened by 2 bases and J by 2 bases, with 13 bases between the two germline ends. The CDR3 DNA reads TGTGCCAGCAGCGTTAGTACGCGACTAAACACCGGGGAGCTGTTTTTT. Amino acid sequence: CASSVSTRLNTGELFF.

This clone was seen only once. The V call is TRBV19, the J call TRBJ1-5; 8 bases fit TRBD1. Germline values: CDR1 LNHDA, CDR2 SQIVND (reference sequence). The CDR3 has 16 amino acids. V lost 4 bases, J lost 3 bases, and 8 bases stayed unmatched. CDR3 residues: CASSRDRGSHNQPQHF. The CDR3 nucleotides are TGTGCCAGTAGTAGAGACAGGGGTTCCCACAATCAGCCCCAGCATTTT.

The chain employs TRBV23-1 and TRBJ1-1; a weak D match, TRBD1 (5 bases). TRBV23-1 is given ORF status, its function remaining uncertain. CDR3 length: 18 amino acids. V shed 0 bases and J shed 5 bases, with 22 bases lying between them. The CDR3 protein is CASSQSSTKGPKGTEAFF. Here the CDR3 DNA reads TGCGCCAGCAGTCAATCGTCGACGAAGGGGCCAAAGGGGACTGAAGCTTTCTTT.

This rearrangement joins TRBV30 to TRBJ2-1; D remains ambiguous. This CDR3 spans 12 amino acids. Germline values: CDR1 GTSNPN, CDR2 SVGIG (reference sequence). The ends were cut back, 2 bases at V and 9 bases at J, with 11 bases in the middle. CDR3 nucleotides: TGTGCCTGGAGTTCATCCGAGCCTGAGCAGTTCTTC. Translation gives CAWSSSEPEQFF.

The chain employs TRBV12-5 and TRBJ2-3, with 8 positions matching TRBD1. J was trimmed by 2 bases and V by 6 bases; bases with no gene match: 1. The CDR3 extends over 13 amino acids. Germline V lookup: CDR1 LGHNT, CDR2 FRNRAP. CDR3 coding DNA: TGTGCTAGTGGGGGACAGGACACAGATACGCAGTATTTT. Translated: CASGGQDTDTQYF.

The V and J genes are TRBV7-8 and TRBJ1-2, with TRBD1 identical over 11 bases. The V gene's germline CDR1 is SGHVS and CDR2 FQNEAQ. The CDR3 extends over 14 amino acids. The junction had 3 bases not matched to a gene; V was cut back by 4 bases and J by 5 bases. In nucleotides, the CDR3 is TGTGCCAGCAGCTGGGACAGGGGGTTTTATGGCTACACCTTC. Translated, it gives CASSWDRGFYGYTF.